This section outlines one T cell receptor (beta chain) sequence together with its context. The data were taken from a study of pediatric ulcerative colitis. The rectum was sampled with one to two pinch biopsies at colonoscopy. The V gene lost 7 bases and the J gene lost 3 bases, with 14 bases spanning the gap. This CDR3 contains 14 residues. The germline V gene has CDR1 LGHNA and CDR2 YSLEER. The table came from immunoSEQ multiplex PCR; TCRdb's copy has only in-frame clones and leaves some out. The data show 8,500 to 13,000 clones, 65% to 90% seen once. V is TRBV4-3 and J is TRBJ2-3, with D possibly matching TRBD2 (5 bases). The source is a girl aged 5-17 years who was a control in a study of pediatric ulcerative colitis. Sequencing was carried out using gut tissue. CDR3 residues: CASKKDWNTDTQYF. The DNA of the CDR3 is TGCGCCAGCAAGAAGGACTGGAATACAGATACGCAGTATTTT.